The clone carrying this T cell receptor beta chain appeared a few times. The antigen is undetermined. Original handling: Sequence data from immunoSEQ were junction-only and lacked quality scores; consequently, filtering differed. Generated by immunoSEQ multiplex PCR, the TCRdb table keeps only in-frame clones and is missing some. V and J calls and clone size are as listed in that table; D and trimming were resolved from the DNA. The profile shows 400,000 to 600,000 clones, roughly 85% of them singletons. This CDR3 has 14 amino acids. The J segment lost 7 bases and the V segment lost 5 bases, leaving 7 bases of the junction unmatched. Germline values: CDR1 ENHRY, CDR2 SYGVKD. The source of the sample is a study of shared clonotypes between healthy human individuals. Study-wide context: The study drew on a couple of women and a few men aged 18 to 49 as donors.

General observations from the study: It was the few donors that limited the genetic and exposure-history diversity represented.

V is TRBV10-3 and J is TRBJ2-2, with 7 bases aligning to TRBD1. The sample comprised PBMCs. This receptor was obtained from a woman aged 40 to 50 in good health. Some clones in this sample may be carry-over from other donors' samples. The CDR3 region is CAISPRQGYGELFF. The DNA for the CDR3 is TGTGCCATCAGTCCTCGACAGGGTTACGGGGAGCTGTTTTTT.